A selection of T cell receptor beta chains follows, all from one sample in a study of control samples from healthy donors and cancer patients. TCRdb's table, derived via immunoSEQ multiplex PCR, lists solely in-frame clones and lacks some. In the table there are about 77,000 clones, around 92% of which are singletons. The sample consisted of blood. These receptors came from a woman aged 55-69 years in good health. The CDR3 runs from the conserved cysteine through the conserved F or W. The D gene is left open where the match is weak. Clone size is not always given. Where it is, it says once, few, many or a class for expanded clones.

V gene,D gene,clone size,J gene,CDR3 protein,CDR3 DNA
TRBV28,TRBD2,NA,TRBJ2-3,CASLEAWSGVKFSTDTQYF,TGTGCCAGCCTGGAAGCGTGGAGCGGGGTCAAGTTCAGTACAGATACGCAGTATTTT
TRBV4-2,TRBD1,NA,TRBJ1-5,CASSQDIGQGSNQPQHF,TGTGCCAGCAGCCAAGATATCGGACAGGGTAGCAATCAGCCCCAGCATTTT
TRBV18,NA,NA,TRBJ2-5,CASSPPGLQETQYF,TGTGCCAGCTCACCACCGGGCCTCCAAGAGACCCAGTACTTC
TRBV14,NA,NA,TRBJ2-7,CASSQGIGVNEQYF,TGTGCCAGCAGCCAGGGTATAGGGGTGAACGAGCAGTACTTC
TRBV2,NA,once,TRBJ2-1,CASSASSESYNEQFF,TGTGCCAGCAGCGCTAGCAGCGAATCCTACAATGAGCAGTTCTTC
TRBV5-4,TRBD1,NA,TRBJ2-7,CASSNGQGFYEQYF,TGTGCCAGCAGCAATGGACAGGGTTTTTACGAGCAGTACTTC
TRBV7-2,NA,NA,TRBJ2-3,CASSLYSDTQYF,TGTGCCAGCAGCTTATATTCAGATACGCAGTATTTT
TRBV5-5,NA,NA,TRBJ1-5,CASSLDGDQPQHF,TGTGCCAGCAGCTTGGACGGAGATCAGCCCCAGCATTTT
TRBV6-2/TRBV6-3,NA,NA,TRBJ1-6,CASSHPVNSPLHF,TGTGCCAGCAGCCACCCCGTGAATTCACCCCTCCACTTT
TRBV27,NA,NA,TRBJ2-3,CASRWASVTDTQYF,TGTGCCAGCAGATGGGCTAGCGTCACAGATACGCAGTATTTT
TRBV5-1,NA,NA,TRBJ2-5,CASSSQTGGMAETQYF,TGCGCCAGCAGCTCCCAGACAGGTGGAATGGCAGAGACCCAGTACTTC
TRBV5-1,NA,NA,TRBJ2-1,CASRGTAHNEQFF,TGCGCCAGCAGGGGGACGGCGCACAATGAGCAGTTCTTC
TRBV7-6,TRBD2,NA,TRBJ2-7,CASSLAPPSGSSYEQYF,TGTGCCAGCAGCTTAGCCCCTCCTAGCGGGAGTTCCTACGAGCAGTACTTC
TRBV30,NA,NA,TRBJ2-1,CAWSVPGGGRGEQFF,TGTGCCTGGAGTGTACCTGGAGGGGGAAGGGGTGAGCAGTTCTTC
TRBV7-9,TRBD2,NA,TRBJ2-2,CASSLLAGGLSTGELFF,TGTGCCAGCAGCTTACTAGCGGGAGGGTTGAGCACCGGGGAGCTGTTTTTT
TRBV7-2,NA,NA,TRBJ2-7,CASSFFQDPLEQYF,TGTGCCAGCAGCTTTTTCCAGGACCCCTTGGAGCAGTACTTC
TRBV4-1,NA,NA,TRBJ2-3,CASSFEPPDTQYF,TGCGCCAGCAGCTTCGAGCCCCCGGATACGCAGTATTTT
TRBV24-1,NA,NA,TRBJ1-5,CATSVGGNQPQHF,TGTGCCACCAGTGTAGGAGGGAATCAGCCCCAGCATTTT